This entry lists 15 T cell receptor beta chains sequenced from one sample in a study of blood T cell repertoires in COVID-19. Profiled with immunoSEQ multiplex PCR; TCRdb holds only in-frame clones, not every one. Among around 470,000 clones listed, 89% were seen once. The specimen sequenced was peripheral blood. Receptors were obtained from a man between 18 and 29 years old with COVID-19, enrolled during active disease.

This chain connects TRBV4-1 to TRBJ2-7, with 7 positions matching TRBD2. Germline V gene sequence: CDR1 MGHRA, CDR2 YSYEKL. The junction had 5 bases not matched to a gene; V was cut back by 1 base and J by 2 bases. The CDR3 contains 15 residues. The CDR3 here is CASSQVSSGTYEQYF. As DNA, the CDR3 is TGCGCCAGCAGCCAAGTATCTAGCGGAACCTACGAGCAGTACTTC.

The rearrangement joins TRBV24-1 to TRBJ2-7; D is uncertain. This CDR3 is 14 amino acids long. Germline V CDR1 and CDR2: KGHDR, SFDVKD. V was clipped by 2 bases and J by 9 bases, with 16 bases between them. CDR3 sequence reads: CATSDSFDGSPQYF. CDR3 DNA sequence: TGTGCCACCAGTGATTCGTTTGACGGGTCCCCGCAGTACTTC.

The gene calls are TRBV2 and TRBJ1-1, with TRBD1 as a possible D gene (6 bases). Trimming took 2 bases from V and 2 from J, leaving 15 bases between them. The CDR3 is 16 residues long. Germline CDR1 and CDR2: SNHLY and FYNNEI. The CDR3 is CASSERAGGPNTEAFF. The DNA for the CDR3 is TGTGCCAGCAGTGAAAGGGCCGGGGGGCCCAACACTGAAGCTTTCTTT.

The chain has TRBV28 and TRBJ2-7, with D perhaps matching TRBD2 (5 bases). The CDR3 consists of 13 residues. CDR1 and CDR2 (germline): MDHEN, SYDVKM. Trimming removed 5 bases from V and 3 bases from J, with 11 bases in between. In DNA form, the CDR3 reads TGTGCCAGCAGTACCGGACTGGACTACGAGCAGTACTTC. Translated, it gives CASSTGLDYEQYF.

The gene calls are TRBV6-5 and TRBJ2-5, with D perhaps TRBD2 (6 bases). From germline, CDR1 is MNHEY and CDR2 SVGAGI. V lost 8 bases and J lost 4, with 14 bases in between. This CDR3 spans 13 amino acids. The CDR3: CASSVMRGETQYF. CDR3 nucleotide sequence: TGTGCCAGCTCCGTAATGCGGGGAGAGACCCAGTACTTC.

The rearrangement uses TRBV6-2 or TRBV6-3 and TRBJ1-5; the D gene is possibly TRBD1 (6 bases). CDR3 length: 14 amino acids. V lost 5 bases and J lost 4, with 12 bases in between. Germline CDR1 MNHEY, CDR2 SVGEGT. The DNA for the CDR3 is TGTGCCAGCAGTCTCTCGACAGGAAATCAGCCCCAGCATTTT. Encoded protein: CASSLSTGNQPQHF.

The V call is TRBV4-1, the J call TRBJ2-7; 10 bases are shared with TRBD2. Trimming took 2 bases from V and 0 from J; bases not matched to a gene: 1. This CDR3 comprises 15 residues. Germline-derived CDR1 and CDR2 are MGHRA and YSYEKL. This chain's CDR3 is CASSQLAGASYEQYF. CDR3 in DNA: TGCGCCAGCAGCCAACTAGCGGGAGCCTCCTACGAGCAGTACTTC.

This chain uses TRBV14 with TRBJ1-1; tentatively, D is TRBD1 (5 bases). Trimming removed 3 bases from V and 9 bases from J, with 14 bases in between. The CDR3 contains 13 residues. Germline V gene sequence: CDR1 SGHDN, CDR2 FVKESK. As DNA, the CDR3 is TGTGCCAGCAGCCACCGACAGACGGGTAAAGCTTTCTTT. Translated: CASSHRQTGKAFF.

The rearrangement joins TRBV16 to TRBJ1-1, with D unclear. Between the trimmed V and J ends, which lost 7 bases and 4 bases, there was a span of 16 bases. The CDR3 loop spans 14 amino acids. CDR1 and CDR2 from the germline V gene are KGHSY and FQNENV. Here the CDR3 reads CASKSRDLGTEAFF. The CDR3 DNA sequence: TGTGCCAGCAAAAGTCGGGATCTCGGCACTGAAGCTTTCTTT. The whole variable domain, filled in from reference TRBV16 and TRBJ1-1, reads GEEVAQTPKHLVRGEGQKAKLYCAPIKGHSYVFWYQQVLKNEFKFLISFQNENVFDETGMPKERFSAKCLPNSPCSLEIQATKLEDSAVYFCASKSRDLGTEAFFGQGTRLTVV.

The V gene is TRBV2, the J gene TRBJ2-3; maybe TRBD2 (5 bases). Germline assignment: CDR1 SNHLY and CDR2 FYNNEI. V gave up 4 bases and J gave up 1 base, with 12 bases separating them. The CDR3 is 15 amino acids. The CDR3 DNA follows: TGTGCCAGCAGTGTGAGGGCGTCAGGCACAGATACGCAGTATTTT. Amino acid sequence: CASSVRASGTDTQYF.

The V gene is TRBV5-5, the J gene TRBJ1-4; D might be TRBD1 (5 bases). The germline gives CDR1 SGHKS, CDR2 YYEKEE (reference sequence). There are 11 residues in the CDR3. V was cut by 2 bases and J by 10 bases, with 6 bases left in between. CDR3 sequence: CASSFQGKLFF. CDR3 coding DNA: TGTGCCAGCAGCTTTCAGGGAAAACTGTTTTTT.

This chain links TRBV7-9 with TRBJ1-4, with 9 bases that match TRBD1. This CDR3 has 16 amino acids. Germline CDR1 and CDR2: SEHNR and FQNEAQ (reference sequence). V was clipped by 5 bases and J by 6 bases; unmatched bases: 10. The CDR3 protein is CASSQITDRGYEKLFF. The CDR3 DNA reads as TGTGCCAGCAGCCAGATCACGGACAGGGGTTATGAAAAACTGTTTTTT. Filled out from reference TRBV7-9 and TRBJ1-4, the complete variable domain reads DTGVSQNPRHKITKRGQNVTFRCDPISEHNRLYWYRQTLGQGPEFLTYFQNEAQLEKSRLLSDRFSAERPKGSFSTLEIQRTEQGDSAMYLCASSQITDRGYEKLFFGSGTQLSVL.

The CDR3 region is CASSQVRNRVNYNSPLHF. In DNA, the CDR3 is TGTGCCAGCAGCCAAGTTAGGAACAGGGTAAATTATAATTCACCCCTCCACTTT. V and J are TRBV4-2 and TRBJ1-6, with D tentatively TRBD1 (6 bases). V lost 1 base and J 4 bases, leaving 17 bases between the germline ends. Looked up from germline, CDR1 is LGHNA and CDR2 is YNFKEQ. The CDR3 has 18 amino acids.

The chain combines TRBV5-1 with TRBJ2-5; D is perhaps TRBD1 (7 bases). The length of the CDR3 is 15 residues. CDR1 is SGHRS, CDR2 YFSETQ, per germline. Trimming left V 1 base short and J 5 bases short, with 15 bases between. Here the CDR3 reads CASSLTPAGGETQYF. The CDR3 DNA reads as TGCGCCAGCAGCTTGACCCCCGCAGGGGGGGAGACCCAGTACTTC. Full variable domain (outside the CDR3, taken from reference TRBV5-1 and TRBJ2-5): KAGVTQTPRYLIKTRGQQVTLSCSPISGHRSVSWYQQTPGQGLQFLFEYFSETQRNKGNFPGRFSGRQFSNSRSEMNVSTLELGDSALYLCASSLTPAGGETQYFGPGTRLLVL.

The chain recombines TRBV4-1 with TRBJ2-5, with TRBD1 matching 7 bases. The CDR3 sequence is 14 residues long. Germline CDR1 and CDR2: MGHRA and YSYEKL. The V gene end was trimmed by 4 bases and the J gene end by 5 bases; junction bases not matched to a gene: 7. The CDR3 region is CASSLGGAEETQYF. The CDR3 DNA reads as TGCGCCAGCAGCCTAGGGGGCGCGGAGGAGACCCAGTACTTC.